This T cell receptor beta chain was recovered during a study of CD8+CD57+ T cells in acquired aplastic anemia. The CDR3 has 15 residues. V was pared by 3 bases and J by 4 bases, with 13 bases between. Germline-derived CDR1 and CDR2 are MNHEY and SVGEGT. This clonotype has a count of ten or more. The antigen is not known. It was genomic DNA that served as the template for profiling TCR beta VDJ and CDR3. Using its own MiXCR run on the reads, TCRdb lists one record per CDR3 protein. This table has 160,000 or so distinct CDR3 sequences, roughly 50% appearing once. In patients chosen for sequencing, flow cytometry had shown CD8+CD57+ cell expansion. Everyone among the patients had severe acquired aplastic anemia. The study sampled blood from patients who had received no therapy. Regarding the study as a whole: No significant patient-versus-control difference appeared in CD8+ Simpson's diversity.

This rearrangement joins TRBV6-2 or TRBV6-3 to TRBJ1-5; no clear D gene. This sequence originates from a human donor with aplastic anemia. Input material: sorted CD4+, CD8+, or CD8+CD57+ T cells (not recorded which) from PBMCs. The CDR3 sequence is CASSYRREANQPQHF. The CDR3 DNA reads TGTGCCAGCAGTTATCGGAGAGAAGCGAATCAGCCCCAGCATTTT.